The clone carrying this T cell receptor beta chain was observed at least ten times. Antigen specificity is unknown. The source of the sample is a study of CD8 T cells in ankylosing spondylitis. Study conclusions and caveats: The clones that were linked to disease were reported to be significantly enriched in matched synovial fluid samples from ankylosing spondylitis patients.

The length of the CDR3 is 14 residues. Germline CDR1 is SQVTM and CDR2 is ANQGSEA. Germline trimming cut 6 bases from V and 0 bases from J; bases unmatched to any gene: 2. Libraries of TCR beta came from quantitative 5'-RACE with molecular barcodes. From the 5' RACE reads, TCRdb called clonotypes with MiXCR, one entry per CDR3 protein. The sample carries roughly 86,000 distinct CDR3 sequences, roughly 10% recorded once. This clonotype was obtained from a male donor with ankylosing spondylitis or in good health (not recorded which). V gene TRBV29-1 combines with J gene TRBJ1-5, with 10 bases that match TRBD1. Input material: blood, either unsorted or a sorted T cell fraction (not recorded which). The CDR3 spells CSVRDRGSNQPQHF. CDR3 coding DNA: TGCAGCGTGAGGGACAGGGGTAGCAATCAGCCCCAGCATTTT.